This TCR beta chain was recovered during a study of PD-1 blockade in classical Hodgkin lymphoma. All patients experienced relapse after autologous stem cell transplantation, and brentuximab vedotin exposure was variable. PBMCs, once thawed, yielded CD8+ T cells isolated by magnetic negative selection. Complete response, partial response or progressive disease constituted the best responses recorded. This clone came up a few times. The target antigen is unknown. Trimming stripped 5 bases from V and 4 bases from J, with 14 bases between. Germline V lookup: CDR1 MNHEY, CDR2 SMNVEV (reference sequence). The CDR3 totals 14 residues. TCRdb's table, derived via immunoSEQ multiplex PCR, lists solely in-frame clones and lacks some. In the table there are about 1,900 clones, roughly 79% of which are singletons. Notes on the study in general: CD4+ but not CD8+ TCR diversity rose significantly by C4D1. Before treatment, TCR diversity in newly diagnosed patients was reportedly lower than in healthy donors. Those achieving complete response showed baseline diversity like newly diagnosed patients.

The input for sequencing was CD8+ T cells from blood, taken at baseline. The chain joins TRBV27 to TRBJ1-2, with D possibly TRBD1 on 6 matching bases. The sequence came from a human donor with classical Hodgkin lymphoma. CDR3 amino acids: CASSVTGVGYGYTF. The DNA for the CDR3 is TGTGCCAGCAGTGTGACAGGAGTGGGCTATGGCTACACCTTC.